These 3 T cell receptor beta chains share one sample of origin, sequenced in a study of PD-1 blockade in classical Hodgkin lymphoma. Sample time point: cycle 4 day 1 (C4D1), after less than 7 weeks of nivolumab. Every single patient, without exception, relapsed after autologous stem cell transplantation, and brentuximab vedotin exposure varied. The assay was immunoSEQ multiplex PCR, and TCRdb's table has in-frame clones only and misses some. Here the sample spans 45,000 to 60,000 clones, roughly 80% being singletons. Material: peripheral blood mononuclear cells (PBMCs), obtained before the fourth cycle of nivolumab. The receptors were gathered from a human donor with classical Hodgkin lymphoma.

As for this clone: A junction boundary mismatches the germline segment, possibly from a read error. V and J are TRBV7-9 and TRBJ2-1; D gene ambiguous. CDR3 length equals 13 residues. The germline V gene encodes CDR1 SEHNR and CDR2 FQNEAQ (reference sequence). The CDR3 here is CASNLQWGNEQFF. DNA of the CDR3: TGTGCCAGCAACTTACAATGGGGCAATGAGCAGTTCTTC.

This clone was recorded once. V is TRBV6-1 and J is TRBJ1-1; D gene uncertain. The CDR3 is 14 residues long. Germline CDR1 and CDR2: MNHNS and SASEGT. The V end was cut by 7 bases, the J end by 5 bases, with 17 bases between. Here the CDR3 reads CASTEGPARTEAFF. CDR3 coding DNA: TGTGCCAGCACTGAGGGTCCAGCGAGGACTGAAGCTTTCTTT.

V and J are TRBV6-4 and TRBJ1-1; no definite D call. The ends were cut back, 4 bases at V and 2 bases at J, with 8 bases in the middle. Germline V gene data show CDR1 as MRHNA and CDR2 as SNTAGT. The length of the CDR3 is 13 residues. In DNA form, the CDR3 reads TGTGCCAGCAGTGTCGGAGTTAACACTGAAGCTTTCTTT. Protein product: CASSVGVNTEAFF.